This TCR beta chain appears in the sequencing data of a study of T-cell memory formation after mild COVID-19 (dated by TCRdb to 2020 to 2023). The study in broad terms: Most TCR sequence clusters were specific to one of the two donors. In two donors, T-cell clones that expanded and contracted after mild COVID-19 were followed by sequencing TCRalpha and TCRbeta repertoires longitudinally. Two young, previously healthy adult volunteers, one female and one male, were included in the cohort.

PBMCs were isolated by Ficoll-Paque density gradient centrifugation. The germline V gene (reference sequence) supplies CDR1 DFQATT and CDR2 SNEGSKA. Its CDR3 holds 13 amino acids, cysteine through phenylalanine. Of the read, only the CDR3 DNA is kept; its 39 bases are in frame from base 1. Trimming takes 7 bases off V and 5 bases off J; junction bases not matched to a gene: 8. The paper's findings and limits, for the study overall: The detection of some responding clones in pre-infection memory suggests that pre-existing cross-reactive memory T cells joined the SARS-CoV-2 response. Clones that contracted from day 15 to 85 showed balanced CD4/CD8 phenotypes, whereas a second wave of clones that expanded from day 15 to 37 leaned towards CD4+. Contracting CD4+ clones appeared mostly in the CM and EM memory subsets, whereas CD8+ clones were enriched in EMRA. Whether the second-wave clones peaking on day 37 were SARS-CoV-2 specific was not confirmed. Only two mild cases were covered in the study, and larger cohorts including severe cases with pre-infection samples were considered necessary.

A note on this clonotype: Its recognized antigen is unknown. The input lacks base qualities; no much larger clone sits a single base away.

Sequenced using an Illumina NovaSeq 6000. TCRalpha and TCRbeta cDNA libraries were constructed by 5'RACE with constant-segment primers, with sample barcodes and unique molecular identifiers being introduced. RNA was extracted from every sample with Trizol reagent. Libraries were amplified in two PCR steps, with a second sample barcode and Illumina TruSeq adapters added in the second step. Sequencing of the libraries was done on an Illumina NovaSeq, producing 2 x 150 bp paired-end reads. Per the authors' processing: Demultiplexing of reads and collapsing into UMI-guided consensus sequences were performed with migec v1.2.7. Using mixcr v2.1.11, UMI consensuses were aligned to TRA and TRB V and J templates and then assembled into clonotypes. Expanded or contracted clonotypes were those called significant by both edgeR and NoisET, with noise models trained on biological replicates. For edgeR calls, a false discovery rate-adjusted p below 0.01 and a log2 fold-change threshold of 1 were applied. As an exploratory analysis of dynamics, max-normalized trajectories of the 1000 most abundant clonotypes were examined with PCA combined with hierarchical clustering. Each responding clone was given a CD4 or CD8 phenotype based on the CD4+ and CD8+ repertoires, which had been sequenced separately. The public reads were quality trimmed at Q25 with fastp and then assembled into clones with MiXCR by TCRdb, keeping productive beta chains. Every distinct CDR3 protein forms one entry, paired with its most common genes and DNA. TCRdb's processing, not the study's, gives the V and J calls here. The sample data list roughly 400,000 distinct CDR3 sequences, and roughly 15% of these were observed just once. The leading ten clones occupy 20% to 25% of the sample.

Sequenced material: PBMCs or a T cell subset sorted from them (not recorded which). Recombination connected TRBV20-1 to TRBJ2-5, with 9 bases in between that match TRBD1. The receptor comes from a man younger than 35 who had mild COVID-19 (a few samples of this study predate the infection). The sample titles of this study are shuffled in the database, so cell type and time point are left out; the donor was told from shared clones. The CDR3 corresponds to CSVQGQGLETQYF. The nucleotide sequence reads TGCAGTGTCCAGGGACAGGGTTTGGAGACCCAGTACTTC.